This T cell receptor beta chain was found in a study of T cell responses to AZD1222 COVID-19 vaccine. The study, taken as a whole, reports: Donors skewed white British and female; clonal diversity was possibly underestimated.

Measured with immunoSEQ multiplex PCR; TCRdb has only the in-frame clones, and not every one. This repertoire shows 100,000 to 150,000 clones, approximately 89% found once; its top ten account for 10%. Germline V CDR1 and CDR2: SQVTM, ANQGSEA. The V gene end was trimmed by 6 bases and the J gene end by 4 bases; junction bases not matched to a gene: 5. The CDR3 is made up of 13 amino acids. Turning to this clone: The antigen is unknown.

V and J are TRBV29-1 and TRBJ1-4; TRBD1 aligns across 7 bases. Sequenced material: peripheral blood, taken on day 0 of AZD1222 vaccination. The clonotype comes from an adult in good health. The CDR3 DNA is TGCAGCGTGGGGGACAGTTTTAATGAAAAACTGTTTTTT. Protein product: CSVGDSFNEKLFF.